This T cell receptor beta chain was sequenced during a study of blood T cell repertoires in COVID-19. Study context: The cDNA or gDNA used as material had been derived from T cells, B-cell-depleted T cells, or PBMCs.

The J segment lost 3 bases and the V segment lost 4 bases, leaving 3 bases of the junction unmatched. CDR1 and CDR2 (germline): SGHDT, YYEEEE. The CDR3 has 14 amino acids. Authors' analysis steps: How many nucleated cells were present was estimated from reference gene primer amplification. TCRdb keeps only in-frame clones here, not all; method: immunoSEQ multiplex PCR. V and J calls and clone size come straight from that table; D and trimming were deduced from the DNA. The repertoire holds 300,000 or so clones, with approximately 93% as singletons. Those enrolled in Seattle joined during active infection and were followed longitudinally afterward.

V and J are TRBV5-6 and TRBJ2-2, with TRBD2 matching 7 bases. This clonotype was obtained from a woman in her 30s with COVID-19, enrolled during active disease. Sequenced sample: peripheral blood. The CDR3 coding sequence is TGTGCCAGCAGCCTCCGGGGGGACACCGGGGAGCTGTTTTTT. Translating gives CASSLRGDTGELFF.